One and the same sample provided the 10 T cell receptor beta chains below, sequenced in a study of beta chain features in type 1 diabetes. The investigators reverse transcribed all of the isolated RNA, so they sequenced expressed TCRB transcripts. The method was immunoSEQ multiplex PCR; TCRdb's version includes in-frame clones alone and lacks a portion of them. Of about 350,000 clones listed, about 20% were seen once; the top ten hold roughly 0.045%. Sequenced input: naive CD4+ T cells from blood. These TCRs come from a woman between 18 and 30 years old in good health.

V gene TRBV5-1 combines with J gene TRBJ2-7, with 7 nucleotides matching TRBD1. V gave up 3 bases and J gave up 4 bases; unmatched junction bases: 4. This CDR3 has 13 residues. Germline assignment: CDR1 SGHRS and CDR2 YFSETQ. CDR3 bases: TGCGCCAGCAGCTCCCGACAGGGATACGAGCAGTACTTC. This gives the protein CASSSRQGYEQYF.

V is TRBV7-2 and J is TRBJ2-7; 9 nucleotides align to TRBD2. Germline-derived CDR1 and CDR2 are SGHTA and FQGNSA. Trimming cost V 3 bases and J 1 base; bases outside gene matches: 1. The CDR3 has 14 amino acids. In nucleotides, the CDR3 is TGTGCCAGCAGCTTTGCGGGAGGGTCCTACGAGCAGTACTTC. Translated, it gives CASSFAGGSYEQYF.

The chain joins TRBV7-9 to TRBJ2-1; 9 nucleotides agree with TRBD1. The V and J ends lost 10 bases and 9 bases, in that order; junction bases with no gene match: 13. From germline, CDR1 is SEHNR and CDR2 FQNEAQ (reference sequence). This CDR3 spans 14 amino acids. CDR3 DNA: TGTGCCATCATCGGGACAGGGCACTTCGGTGAGCAGTTCTTC. Translated: CAIIGTGHFGEQFF.

The genes are TRBV2 and TRBJ2-4; D is possibly TRBD1 (5 bases). Trimming left V 4 bases short and J 0 bases short, with 10 bases between. CDR3 length: 15 residues. Germline V CDR1 and CDR2: SNHLY, FYNNEI. The chain's CDR3 is CASSAQGLAKNIQYF. DNA for the CDR3: TGTGCCAGCAGTGCTCAGGGTCTAGCCAAAAACATTCAGTACTTC.

In its sample, this clone was seen a few times. V usage is TRBV18 and J usage is TRBJ1-2; D is uncertain. Trimming pared 2 bases from V and 4 bases from J, leaving 11 bases between. The V gene's germline CDR1 is KGHSH and CDR2 LQKENI. This CDR3 is 14 amino acids long. In DNA, the CDR3 is TGTGCCAGCTCACCAGGACCGGAGGGCTATGGCTACACCTTC. Translation gives CASSPGPEGYGYTF.

This clone was observed a few times. The chain has TRBV5-4 and TRBJ1-1; D is possibly TRBD1 (5 bases). CDR1 is SGHNT and CDR2 is YYREEE in the germline V gene (reference sequence). Trimming stripped 0 bases from V and 0 bases from J, with 12 bases between. The CDR3 runs to 16 residues. As DNA, the CDR3 is TGTGCCAGCAGCTTGGACAGGCTGCCCATGAACACTGAAGCTTTCTTT. Translated: CASSLDRLPMNTEAFF.

This clone was found a few times. The rearrangement joins TRBV30 to TRBJ2-7; 7 nucleotides match TRBD2. The CDR3 has 13 residues. With V trimmed by 3 bases and J by 6 bases, 8 bases remained unmatched. Germline values: CDR1 GTSNPN, CDR2 SVGIG (reference sequence). The CDR3 reads CAWRALAEREQYF. CDR3 nucleotides: TGTGCCTGGAGGGCCCTAGCGGAACGCGAGCAGTACTTC.

The V call is TRBV18, the J call TRBJ2-7, with unresolved D. The CDR3 covers 15 residues. Germline V lookup: CDR1 KGHSH, CDR2 LQKENI. V was clipped by 3 bases and J by 3 bases, with 15 bases between them. Here the CDR3 reads CASSPRSGPSYEQYF. The CDR3 region has the DNA TGTGCCAGCTCACCGCGCTCAGGTCCCAGCTACGAGCAGTACTTC.

V gene TRBV1 combines with J gene TRBJ1-2. TRBV1 corresponds to a pseudogene. The CDR3 loop spans 15 amino acids. This CDR3 is CTSSQDPTGSYGYTF. CDR3 bases: TGCACCAGCAGCCAAGATCCGACGGGTAGTTATGGCTACACCTTC.

A few counts support this clone. This sequence joins TRBV27 and TRBJ2-3, with 8 bases lining up with TRBD2. Germline V gene lookup returns CDR1 MNHEY and CDR2 SMNVEV (reference sequence). This CDR3 has 14 amino acids. V was pared by 2 bases and J by 4 bases, with 2 bases of the junction left unmatched. CDR3 sequence (DNA): TGTGCCAGCAGTTTACGGGAGGGAGCAGATACGCAGTATTTT. Translation: CASSLREGADTQYF.